The source of this T cell receptor (beta chain) is a study of T-cell memory formation after mild COVID-19. In this sample, this clonotype turned up a few times. As yet, its antigen is unknown. Overall study findings and caveats: Some clones that responded turned up in pre-infection memory, which suggests that cross-reactive memory joined in.

TCRdb analysed the 5' RACE reads with MiXCR anew, one entry per CDR3 protein. The table shows about 110,000 distinct CDR3 sequences, with roughly 12% occurring only once. The germline gives CDR1 DFQATT, CDR2 SNEGSKA (reference sequence). The CDR3 has 13 residues. V gave up 5 bases and J gave up 5 bases; unmatched junction bases: 5. The TCR originated in an adult woman who had mild COVID-19 (a few samples of this study predate the infection). Cell type and time point are not known. The chain joins TRBV20-1 to TRBJ2-7, with 11 bases aligning to TRBD2. Sequenced: PBMCs or a T cell subset sorted from them (not recorded which). CDR3 sequence: CSAYTSGRNEQYF. For the CDR3, the DNA is TGCAGTGCTTATACTAGCGGGAGAAACGAGCAGTACTTC.